The sequence of this T cell receptor (beta chain) was determined in a study of blood T cell repertoires in COVID-19. Across roughly 25 US areas, participants ranged in age from roughly 18 to 95 years. Participants' own reports of clinical history determined their cohort assignment. The CDR3 extends over 14 amino acids. V lost 4 bases and J 4 bases, leaving 12 bases between the germline ends. Germline V gene data show CDR1 as KGHDR and CDR2 as SFDVKD. The assay was immunoSEQ multiplex PCR, and TCRdb's table has in-frame clones only and misses some. The sample lists around 190,000 clones, 85% to 90% occurring once.

Sequencing input: PBMCs or T cells enriched from blood (not recorded which). This clonotype was obtained from a woman in her thirties or forties in a cohort exposed to, infected with or recovered from COVID-19 (not recorded which). The chain combines TRBV24-1 with TRBJ1-2; possibly TRBD1 for D (6 bases). The CDR3 reads CATSDNRDSYGYTF. The CDR3 nucleotides are TGTGCCACCAGTGACAACAGGGATAGCTATGGCTACACCTTC.